This T cell receptor (beta chain) stems from a study of blood T cell repertoires in COVID-19. Study overall: The United States, Italy and Spain provided the acute and convalescent COVID-19 samples.

Trimming stripped 6 bases from V and 1 base from J, with 9 bases between. Germline V lookup: CDR1 MNHEY, CDR2 SVGAGI. There are 14 residues in the CDR3. The protocol was immunoSEQ multiplex PCR, while the TCRdb copy is restricted to in-frame clones and leaves out a portion. The data show 150,000 to 200,000 clones, about 87% seen once. The Seattle patients joined while their infection was active and were tracked longitudinally afterward. The specimen sequenced was peripheral blood. The chain employs TRBV6-5 and TRBJ1-4, with D possibly matching TRBD1 (6 bases). The sequence derives from a man in his 60s with COVID-19, enrolled during active disease. CDR3 amino acids: CASRPQGTNEKLFF. DNA of the CDR3: TGTGCCAGCAGACCACAGGGAACTAATGAAAAACTGTTTTTT.